Each of the 16 T cell receptor beta chains below was sequenced from the same sample in a study of blood T cells in healthy people across ages. The use of a sample-barcoded 5' primer and a J-beta primer mix characterized a second PCR of about 6 to 11 cycles. One entry per CDR3 protein results from TCRdb running MiXCR on the 5' RACE reads. The sample holds 750,000 to 950,000 distinct CDR3 sequences; about a quarter are singletons and the top ten take 2.5% to 3.5%. The same data also contributed to another study, on T cells of mothers and their children.

Sequencing was done on a sample of blood. These receptors were obtained from a boy younger than 18 in good health.

This clonotype was detected only a few times. Compared with germline, one end of the junction differs, possibly owing to a read error. The chain recombines TRBV4-1 with TRBJ2-7; 7 nucleotides align to TRBD1. The germline V gene encodes CDR1 MGHRA and CDR2 YSYEKL. CDR3 length: 12 residues. CDR3 amino acids: CASSQVQGPIHF. The CDR3 DNA reads as TGCGCCAGCAGCCAAGTACAGGGGCCTATACACTTC.

The rearrangement uses TRBV25-1 and TRBJ2-2; D possibly corresponds to TRBD1 (6 bases). This CDR3 comprises 17 residues. V lost 0 bases, J lost 0 bases, and 11 bases lay in between. Per the germline V gene, CDR1 is MGHDK and CDR2 is SYGVNS. The CDR3 sequence is CASSEYGGTTNTGELFF. As DNA, the CDR3 is TGTGCCAGCAGTGAATATGGTGGGACAACGAACACCGGGGAGCTGTTTTTT.

V usage is TRBV10-1 and J usage is TRBJ2-3; 12 bases align to TRBD1. Trimming took 3 bases from V and 5 from J; bases not matched to a gene: 9. Looked up from germline, CDR1 is WNHNN and CDR2 is SYGVQD (reference sequence). The CDR3 totals 17 residues. The CDR3 coding sequence is TGCGCCAGCAGTGATATCCGGGACAGGGGGCGCGGAGATACGCAGTATTTT. Residues: CASSDIRDRGRGDTQYF.

This clonotype was observed a few times. The rearrangement joins TRBV3-1 to TRBJ2-5; D tentatively reads TRBD1 or TRBD2 (5 bases each). The better agreement between TRBJ2-7 and the DNA end casts doubt on the J call. Germline V gene lookup returns CDR1 LGHDT and CDR2 YNNKEL (reference sequence). The CDR3 covers 13 residues. In nucleotides, the CDR3 is TGTGCCAGCAGCCGAGGGACCAGCTACGAGCAGTACTTC. Protein: CASSRGTSYEQYF.

This chain uses TRBV7-9 with TRBJ2-5, with TRBD2 identical over 8 bases. Judging by the DNA end, TRBJ2-7 fits better; the J call may be wrong. Germline CDR1 and CDR2: SEHNR and FQNEAQ (reference sequence). The CDR3 has 15 amino acids. The CDR3 here is CASSRPSAGGYEQYF. The CDR3 nucleotides read TGTGCCAGCAGCCGCCCCTCCGCGGGGGGCTACGAGCAGTACTTC.

This clonotype has only a few counts. The chain combines TRBV9 with TRBJ1-2, with a possible D match to TRBD1 (5 bases). Looked up from germline, CDR1 is SGDLS and CDR2 is YYNGEE. This CDR3 has 14 amino acids. The V end was cut by 3 bases, the J end by 4 bases, with 13 bases between. CDR3: CASSGTPGGYGYTF. Written as DNA, the CDR3 is TGTGCCAGCAGCGGGACACCTGGGGGCTATGGCTACACCTTC.

Concerning this clonotype itself: A much larger clone lies a single base off, so this may be a read error. This chain joins TRBV28 and TRBJ1-2; D uncertain. The germline V and J ends were trimmed by 5 bases and 8 bases, with 12 bases remaining between them. CDR1 MDHEN and CDR2 SYDVKM come from the germline V gene. The CDR3 consists of 12 residues. The CDR3 DNA is TGTGCCAGCAGTCCATGGGTTGGAGGCTACACCTTC. This codes for CASSPWVGGYTF.

This clonotype was seen only a few times. The genes are TRBV7-6 and TRBJ2-2; D ambiguous. Trimming stripped 5 bases from V and 6 bases from J, with 19 bases between. CDR1 is SGHVS, CDR2 FNYEAQ, per germline. The CDR3 has 16 residues. CDR3 protein: CASSQLNPTSAGELFF. CDR3 nucleotides: TGTGCCAGCAGCCAACTCAACCCCACGTCGGCCGGGGAGCTGTTTTTT.

V is TRBV29-1 and J is TRBJ1-2, with D maybe TRBD1 (5 bases). The CDR3 runs to 12 residues. V dropped 6 bases and J dropped 5 bases, with 13 bases sitting between them. Germline assignment: CDR1 SQVTM and CDR2 ANQGSEA. CDR3 sequence (DNA): TGCAGCGTGGGGGAGGACCTATATGGCTACACCTTC. As protein: CSVGEDLYGYTF. The variable domain in full, completed from reference TRBV29-1 and TRBJ1-2, reads SAVISQKPSRDICQRGTSLTIQCQVDSQVTMMFWYRQQPGQSLTLIATANQGSEATYESGFVIDKFPISRPNLTFSTLTVSNMSPEDSSIYLCSVGEDLYGYTFGSGTRLTVV.

The chain links TRBV6-5 to TRBJ1-2; the match to TRBD1 covers 9 bases. This CDR3 contains 14 residues. V shed 6 bases and J 5 bases; nucleotides not matched to a gene: 7. Per germline, CDR1 MNHEY and CDR2 SVGAGI. The CDR3 region is CASRKTGGEYGYTF. CDR3 coding DNA: TGTGCCAGCAGAAAGACAGGGGGGGAATATGGCTACACCTTC.

This clonotype appeared a few times. This chain joins TRBV12-3 or TRBV12-4 and TRBJ1-2; D ambiguous. The ends were cut back, 2 bases at V and 4 bases at J, with 11 bases in the middle. This CDR3 contains 14 residues. The CDR3 sequence: CASSLRALSYGYTF. In nucleotides, the CDR3 is TGTGCCAGCAGTTTAAGGGCCCTCTCCTATGGCTACACCTTC.

This clonotype was counted between two and nine times. The chain carries TRBV20-1 and TRBJ1-1, with unresolved D. V was clipped by 3 bases and J by 3 bases, with 14 bases between them. Germline assignment: CDR1 DFQATT and CDR2 SNEGSKA (reference sequence). The CDR3 covers 14 residues. The CDR3 nucleotides read TGCAGTGCTAGTGGGGAAACGCCATACACTGAAGCTTTCTTT. Its protein is CSASGETPYTEAFF.

This chain connects TRBV12-3 or TRBV12-4 to TRBJ2-3, with 9 bases that match TRBD1. This CDR3 is 17 amino acids long. Trimming at V came to 6 bases and at J to 7 bases, leaving 17 bases not matched to a gene. The CDR3 coding sequence is TGTGCCAGCAGCCCGGAACCCCCGGGACAGGGAGGTTATACGCAGTATTTT. It encodes CASSPEPPGQGGYTQYF.

In this sample, this clonotype turned up a few times. The gene calls are TRBV12-3 or TRBV12-4 and TRBJ1-1, with D hard to call. Trimming shortened V by 4 bases and J by 1 base, and 7 bases separated the two germline ends. This CDR3 has 13 amino acids. The CDR3 here is CASSSTRNTEAFF. CDR3 nucleotides: TGTGCCAGCAGTTCAACACGGAACACTGAAGCTTTCTTT.

The chain couples TRBV2 to TRBJ1-5; TRBD1 agrees at 7 bases. The CDR3 has 15 amino acids. The germline V gene encodes CDR1 SNHLY and CDR2 FYNNEI. V shed 5 bases, J shed 5 bases, and the junction held 9 bases outside the gene matches. The CDR3 reads CASSIHRGGDQPQHF. CDR3 bases: TGTGCCAGCAGTATTCACAGGGGAGGGGATCAGCCCCAGCATTTT.

The chain couples TRBV4-2 to TRBJ2-5, with D maybe TRBD2 (6 bases). This CDR3 has 14 amino acids. The ends were cut back, 2 bases at V and 5 bases at J, with 12 bases in the middle. Germline CDR1 LGHNA, CDR2 YNFKEQ. CDR3 DNA: TGTGCCAGCAGCCAAATTCGGAGGGCTGAGACCCAGTACTTC. Translating gives CASSQIRRAETQYF.